This entry is about one T cell receptor beta chain. The antigen remains undetermined. This PCR relied on a set of 60 Vbeta primers and 13 Jbeta primers. Per the authors' pipeline: In a later analysis, of 80 million or so unique beta chains, some 10 million appeared in at least two donors. Method: immunoSEQ multiplex PCR; TCRdb's copy keeps in-frame clones and lacks some. V, J and clone size derive from that table, while D and trimming were established from the DNA sequence. The top ten hold about 10% of the sample, which has some 150,000 clones, roughly 82% seen once. This sample is drawn from a study of cytomegalovirus exposure and HLA in healthy donors. Study-level points and caveats: A few chains linked to CMV were shown in vitro to be specific for CMV antigens. Analysis was carried out at a later point, and it linked a missense DCLRE1C variant to TCR beta V- and J-gene trimming. Later work associated approximately 17,000 TCR beta sequences with HLA alleles at 0.05 false discovery rate.

In germline, CDR1 is SQVTM, CDR2 ANQGSEA. The CDR3 covers 14 residues. After removal of 4 bases from V and 4 bases from J, the junction contained 7 bases not matched to a gene. Sequenced sample: PBMCs. This TCR was sampled from a man aged 50 to 60 in good health and CMV-seropositive. This chain links TRBV29-1 with TRBJ2-1, with 7 nucleotides matching TRBD2. The CDR3 coding sequence is TGCAGCGTTGGCGGGAGAGGGAGGTACAATGAGCAGTTCTTC. Its translation: CSVGGRGRYNEQFF.